These 17 T cell receptor beta chains were sequenced from one sample in a study of response to subunit inactivated influenza vaccine. TCRdb re-called the RT-PCR reads through MiXCR, storing one row per CDR3 protein. This sample has some 540,000 distinct CDR3 sequences, with around a quarter found just once. The same sample was also used in a study of T cells expressing NK-cell markers. That study adds: Template switching by 5'RACE with UMIs generated the TCR beta cDNA.

This sample comprised CD4+ T cells sorted from PBMCs, obtained about 12 days after vaccination. The receptors come from a man over 45 who received an inactivated influenza vaccine.

The rearrangement joins TRBV9 to TRBJ2-7, with TRBD2 matching over 7 bases. The CDR3 is made up of 14 amino acids. Germline lookup yields CDR1 SGDLS and CDR2 YYNGEE. V shed 4 bases and J 6 bases; nucleotides not matched to a gene: 10. CDR3 in DNA: TGTGCCAGCAGCCCAAGCGGGGCAAACCTCGAGCAGTACTTC. Protein: CASSPSGANLEQYF.

There are a few counts of this clonotype. The rearrangement uses TRBV7-3 and TRBJ2-1, with TRBD2 matching 9 bases. The germline CDR1 and CDR2 sequences are SGHTA and FQGTGA. Trimming at V came to 1 base and at J to 0 bases, leaving 1 base not matched to a gene. The CDR3 contains 16 residues. The CDR3 loop is CASSLSSGSSYNEQFF. In nucleotides, the CDR3 is TGTGCCAGCAGCTTAAGTAGCGGGAGCTCCTACAATGAGCAGTTCTTC.

This rearrangement joins TRBV5-1 to TRBJ2-1, with D hard to call. This CDR3 has 13 amino acids. The germline V gene encodes CDR1 SGHRS and CDR2 YFSETQ. With 0 bases removed from V and 8 bases from J, the gap between germline ends came to 9 bases. This chain's CDR3 is CASSLGGFDEQFF. The CDR3 region has the DNA TGCGCCAGCAGCTTGGGGGGTTTCGATGAGCAGTTCTTC.

The chain employs TRBV6-2 or TRBV6-3 and TRBJ2-5; 9 bases line up with TRBD1. V gave up 0 bases and J gave up 5 bases; unmatched junction bases: 10. This CDR3 has 17 amino acids. CDR1 MNHEY and CDR2 SVGEGT come from the germline V gene. The CDR3: CASSYSKSGQGGETQYF. Here the CDR3 DNA reads TGTGCCAGCAGTTACTCGAAGTCGGGACAGGGAGGCGAGACCCAGTACTTC.

The chain joins TRBV4-1 to TRBJ2-4; D unresolved. The CDR3 length is 13 residues. V was pared by 1 base and J by 7 bases, with 8 bases between. The germline CDR1 and CDR2 sequences are MGHRA and YSYEKL. CDR3 sequence: CASSQAAENIQYF. For the CDR3, the DNA is TGCGCCAGCAGCCAAGCCGCCGAGAACATTCAGTACTTC.

This clonotype was picked up many times. The CDR3 spells CASNRQGGPGELFF. The CDR3 DNA sequence: TGTGCCAGCAACCGGCAGGGAGGGCCCGGGGAGCTGTTTTTT. V is TRBV12-3 or TRBV12-4 and J is TRBJ2-2, with 7 positions matching TRBD2. The CDR3 has 14 residues. The V and J ends lost 7 bases and 6 bases, in that order; junction bases with no gene match: 8.

This clonotype was observed a handful of times. The chain combines TRBV7-9 with TRBJ2-5, with D perhaps TRBD1 or TRBD2 (6 bases each). CDR3 size: 13 residues. The V gene's germline CDR1 is SEHNR and CDR2 FQNEAQ (reference sequence). Trimming left V 5 bases short and J 5 bases short, with 12 bases between. CDR3 amino acids: CASSKGDLETQYF. CDR3 nucleotide sequence: TGTGCCAGCAGCAAGGGGGACTTGGAGACCCAGTACTTC.

This chain joins TRBV5-5 and TRBJ1-6; TRBD1 agrees at 7 bases. The CDR3 length is 15 residues. Germline trimming cut 4 bases from V and 6 bases from J; bases unmatched to any gene: 7. Germline V gene lookup returns CDR1 SGHKS and CDR2 YYEKEE (reference sequence). CDR3 in DNA: TGTGCCAGCAGCAGAGACAGGGTATTTAATTCACCCCTCCACTTT. It codes for CASSRDRVFNSPLHF.

This chain links TRBV27 with TRBJ2-5; 7 bases are shared with TRBD1. The CDR3 consists of 15 residues. J was trimmed by 4 bases and V by 5 bases; bases with no gene match: 10. Germline V gene sequence: CDR1 MNHEY, CDR2 SMNVEV (reference sequence). CDR3 residues: CASSPRDRWVETQYF. The DNA of the CDR3 is TGTGCCAGCAGTCCCCGGGACAGATGGGTAGAGACCCAGTACTTC.

This rearrangement joins TRBV20-1 to TRBJ1-5; D is perhaps TRBD1 (5 bases). Germline V CDR1 and CDR2: DFQATT, SNEGSKA (reference sequence). Trimming took off 0 bases at V and 3 bases at J, with 6 bases between the two ends. The CDR3 extends over 13 amino acids. The chain's CDR3 is CSAREGANQPQHF. For the CDR3, the DNA is TGCAGTGCTAGAGAAGGGGCCAATCAGCCCCAGCATTTT.

The chain combines TRBV20-1 with TRBJ2-7; 12 positions agree with TRBD1. The CDR3 runs to 13 residues. Looked up from germline, CDR1 is DFQATT and CDR2 is SNEGSKA (reference sequence). The DNA for the CDR3 is TGCAGCGGTACCGGGACAGGGGGCCTCGAGCAGTACTTC. Translated, it gives CSGTGTGGLEQYF.

This clonotype was detected only a few times. V is TRBV4-1 and J is TRBJ1-1, with D hard to call. This CDR3 has 17 residues. Germline assignment: CDR1 MGHRA and CDR2 YSYEKL. With 0 bases removed from V and 2 bases from J, the gap between germline ends came to 16 bases. In nucleotides, the CDR3 is TGCGCCAGCAGCCAAGACTTGGCGTACAGCTCCAACACTGAAGCTTTCTTT. Translating gives CASSQDLAYSSNTEAFF.

This clonotype was observed a few times. The V and J genes are TRBV6-6 and TRBJ2-7; 7 bases line up with TRBD1. CDR1 is MNHNY, CDR2 SVGAGI, per germline (reference sequence). J was trimmed by 4 bases and V by 6 bases; bases with no gene match: 6. The CDR3 has 13 amino acids. CDR3 in amino acids: CASSTGQNYEQYF. The CDR3 coding sequence is TGTGCCAGCAGCACGGGACAGAATTACGAGCAGTACTTC.

V gene TRBV7-8 combines with J gene TRBJ2-7; D is perhaps TRBD2 (7 bases). Deletions cut 6 bases from V and 5 bases from J, with 20 bases between. The CDR3 totals 15 residues. Germline values: CDR1 SGHVS, CDR2 FQNEAQ. CDR3 loop: CASRREGGLIHEQYF. CDR3 in DNA: TGTGCCAGCAGGAGGGAGGGGGGCCTCATCCACGAGCAGTACTTC.

The chain combines TRBV7-2 with TRBJ2-7; 8 bases match TRBD2. Looked up from germline, CDR1 is SGHTA and CDR2 is FQGNSA. This CDR3 has 15 residues. Germline trimming cut 0 bases from V and 3 bases from J; bases unmatched to any gene: 4. The CDR3 is CASSLAASGLYEQYF. The CDR3 DNA is TGTGCCAGCAGCTTAGCGGCTAGCGGGCTCTACGAGCAGTACTTC.

The gene calls are TRBV4-3 and TRBJ2-3; D unresolved. The CDR3 length is 16 residues. Germline lookup yields CDR1 LGHNA and CDR2 YSLEER. V was pared by 0 bases and J by 0 bases, with 10 bases between. The CDR3 reads CASSQEPPTSTDTQYF. DNA of the CDR3: TGCGCCAGCAGCCAAGAACCTCCCACAAGCACAGATACGCAGTATTTT.

The V gene is TRBV20-1, the J gene TRBJ1-2; maybe TRBD1 (5 bases). Germline assignment: CDR1 DFQATT and CDR2 SNEGSKA (reference sequence). The CDR3 has 14 residues. V shed 3 bases and J shed 6 bases, with 17 bases lying between them. The CDR3 sequence: CSASLPSGSDGYTF. The CDR3 DNA follows: TGCAGTGCTAGTCTCCCTTCAGGGAGTGATGGCTACACCTTC.